This T cell receptor beta chain was captured by sequencing in a study of regulatory T cells in long-lasting Graves disease. General study results and limits: Segments TRBV28, TRBJ1-2 and TRBJ2-5 showed preferential usage in persistent disease. Persistent Graves' patients showed less TCR diversity than newly diagnosed patients showed.

Many counts were recorded for this clonotype. Its target is not known. Sample time point: newly diagnosed GD, antithyroid drugs for less than 3 months. Extracted PBMC RNA gave rise to the TCR library. Assembly of TCR beta libraries relied on iRepertoire HTBI primers together with Arm-PCR of CDR3 regions. Via MiXCR, TCRdb re-called the multiplex PCR reads, giving one row per CDR3 protein. The data show just over 600,000 distinct CDR3 sequences, with approximately 15% seen just once and about 18% held by the top ten. V shed 0 bases and J shed 1 base, with 13 bases lying between them. Germline CDR1 is DFQATT and CDR2 is SNEGSKA (reference sequence). The CDR3 extends over 15 amino acids. The sample was also linked to a second study, of T cells in Graves' hyperthyroidism and ophthalmopathy.

The receptor was derived from a woman aged 25-40 years with Graves disease. Source: peripheral blood mononuclear cells (PBMCs), taken at new diagnosis, from a patient treated with antithyroid drugs. The V gene is TRBV20-1, the J gene TRBJ2-7; unclear D gene. The CDR3 loop is CSARDPGALSYEQYF. The CDR3 coding sequence is TGCAGTGCTAGAGATCCGGGTGCCCTGTCCTACGAGCAGTACTTC.